The 30 T cell receptor beta chains presented below share a single source sample, sequenced in a study of T cells expressing NK-cell markers. Each CDR3 protein gets one entry in TCRdb, which reprocessed the 5' RACE reads and gives no DNA. The data include roughly 390,000 distinct CDR3 sequences; the top ten clones carry about 10%. Sequencing was performed on blood T cells: a sorted CD56 or NKG2C T cell subset, CD4+ or CD8+ T cells, or bulk PBMC T cells (not recorded which). These receptors were taken from a woman between 45 and 65 years old in good health.

The chain links TRBV20-1 to TRBJ2-1; TCRdb names TRBD2, which stays unverified in the absence of DNA. This CDR3 region has 18 residues. The V gene's germline CDR1 is DFQATT and CDR2 SNEGSKA (reference sequence). Here the CDR3 reads CSARDDRLSGRADNEQFF.

The CDR3 region is CSVEDPWTGCPSGELFF. The chain links TRBV29-1 to TRBJ2-2; lacking DNA, the TRBD1 call made by TCRdb goes unchecked. The CDR3 is 17 amino acids. Germline CDR1 SQVTM, CDR2 ANQGSEA.

This chain connects TRBV20-1 to TRBJ2-1; TCRdb's assignment of TRBD2 cannot be checked, as there is no DNA. This CDR3 is built from 15 residues. The V gene's germline CDR1 is DFQATT and CDR2 SNEGSKA (reference sequence). The chain's CDR3 is CSASRLAGKIYEQFF.

The chain carries TRBV5-1 and TRBJ2-5. Per the germline V gene, CDR1 is SGHRS and CDR2 is YFSETQ. The CDR3 contains 13 residues. This CDR3 reads CASSLLDQETQYF.

The chain recombines TRBV12-3 or TRBV12-4 with TRBJ1-1; the D gene TCRdb calls, TRBD1, cannot be checked with no DNA. The CDR3 is made up of 15 amino acids. Here the CDR3 reads CASIPYAGQNTEAFF.

This rearrangement joins TRBV28 to TRBJ2-2; TCRdb's assignment of TRBD1 cannot be checked, as there is no DNA. This CDR3 has 17 residues. The germline gives CDR1 MDHEN, CDR2 SYDVKM. Here the CDR3 reads CASSLTGTGGMRRELFF.

The chain joins TRBV6-5 to TRBJ1-6; without DNA, the TCRdb call of TRBD1 cannot be checked. The CDR3 runs 16 residues. Germline-derived CDR1 and CDR2 are MNHEY and SVGAGI. The CDR3 protein is CASSYSPQGANSPLHF.

CDR3 loop: CASSPGLEEQYF. The chain is built from TRBV28 and TRBJ2-7; TCRdb picks TRBD2, but there is no DNA to check that call. The CDR3 is 12 amino acids. CDR1 is MDHEN and CDR2 is SYDVKM in the germline V gene.

CDR3: CATSGGRETQYF. V is TRBV15 and J is TRBJ2-5; as DNA is missing, the TRBD1 call by TCRdb cannot be tested. Germline V lookup: CDR1 LNHNV, CDR2 YYDKDF (reference sequence). The CDR3 length is 12 residues.

The gene calls are TRBV29-1 and TRBJ1-2; TCRdb selects TRBD1, and the lack of DNA leaves this call unchecked. CDR3 length equals 14 residues. The V gene's germline CDR1 is SQVTM and CDR2 ANQGSEA. The CDR3 loop reads CSVDASGQGKGYTF.

This rearrangement joins TRBV20-1 to TRBJ2-2. Germline loops: CDR1 DFQATT, CDR2 SNEGSKA (reference sequence). This CDR3 comprises 14 residues. CDR3 region: CSARDLRSPGELFF.

This chain links TRBV6-5 with TRBJ2-2; TCRdb selects TRBD2, and the lack of DNA leaves this call unchecked. The CDR3 contains 15 residues. Germline assignment: CDR1 MNHEY and CDR2 SVGAGI. The CDR3 reads CASTPGLANTGELFF.

The chain is built from TRBV12-3 or TRBV12-4 and TRBJ2-3. This CDR3 is 13 amino acids long. The CDR3 sequence is CASSLAKTDTQYF.

CDR3 amino acids: CASSPRAEAGVGEQYF. The chain combines TRBV5-1 with TRBJ2-7; TCRdb designates TRBD2, a call that cannot be tested without DNA. The CDR3 consists of 16 residues. CDR1 and CDR2 from the germline V gene are SGHRS and YFSETQ.

The rearrangement links TRBV6-6 to TRBJ2-7. Germline-derived CDR1 and CDR2 are MNHNY and SVGAGI (reference sequence). This CDR3 region has 13 residues. This chain's CDR3 is CASVPSGSYEQYF.

The gene calls are TRBV19 and TRBJ2-3. The CDR3 runs to 13 residues. Germline-derived CDR1 and CDR2 are LNHDA and SQIVND (reference sequence). CDR3 amino acids: CASNQPSTDTQYF.

The V call is TRBV24-1, the J call TRBJ2-4; the D call from TCRdb, TRBD2, cannot be confirmed without DNA. The CDR3 is 16 amino acids. Germline CDR1 is KGHDR and CDR2 is SFDVKD. CDR3 sequence: CATSDASGVAKNIQYF.

The chain's CDR3 is CASSQGGLGRNTEAFF. The chain has TRBV3-1 and TRBJ1-1. Germline V gives CDR1 LGHDT, CDR2 YNNKEL (reference sequence). The CDR3 extends over 16 amino acids.

This chain connects TRBV4-1 to TRBJ2-1; with no DNA, the TCRdb D assignment of TRBD2 cannot be verified. The germline V gene encodes CDR1 MGHRA and CDR2 YSYEKL. The CDR3 runs to 14 residues. The CDR3 is CASRLTPLENEQFF.

CDR3 residues: CSALSGQGSSYEQYF. The V and J genes are TRBV20-1 and TRBJ2-7; TCRdb outputs TRBD2, but without DNA this stays unchecked. The CDR3 has 15 amino acids. The germline gives CDR1 DFQATT, CDR2 SNEGSKA (reference sequence).

This chain joins TRBV3-1 and TRBJ2-1; there is no DNA to check the TCRdb D call of TRBD2. Per germline, CDR1 LGHDT and CDR2 YNNKEL (reference sequence). This CDR3 is built from 18 residues. CDR3 loop: CASSQDRSGKSSYNEQFF.

This chain joins TRBV3-1 and TRBJ2-7. Germline CDR1 and CDR2: LGHDT and YNNKEL (reference sequence). The CDR3 loop spans 12 amino acids. The CDR3 reads CASSRDTNEQYF.

This chain's CDR3 is CASSLVRGGGDTQYF. The chain links TRBV5-1 to TRBJ2-3; lacking DNA, the TRBD2 call made by TCRdb goes unchecked. Germline CDR1 is SGHRS and CDR2 is YFSETQ. The CDR3 is made up of 15 amino acids. The full variable domain, in which reference TRBV5-1 and TRBJ2-3 provide the parts outside the CDR3, is KAGVTQTPRYLIKTRGQQVTLSCSPISGHRSVSWYQQTPGQGLQFLFEYFSETQRNKGNFPGRFSGRQFSNSRSEMNVSTLELGDSALYLCASSLVRGGGDTQYFGPGTRLTVL.

J is TRBJ2-5 and V is TRBV4-2. This CDR3 has 13 residues. Germline V CDR1 and CDR2: LGHNA, YNFKEQ. Here the CDR3 reads CASSQGVKETQYF.

J is TRBJ2-6 and V is TRBV7-8. CDR3 length: 15 amino acids. The germline gives CDR1 SGHVS, CDR2 FQNEAQ. The CDR3: CASSLAFSGANVLTF.

This chain links TRBV11-2 with TRBJ2-1; checking the TCRdb D call of TRBD2 is not possible without DNA. The CDR3 covers 18 residues. Looked up from germline, CDR1 is SGHAT and CDR2 is FQNNGV. CDR3 loop: CASKDRGSTSGRGNEQFF.

The chain recombines TRBV20-1 with TRBJ2-7; without DNA, the TCRdb call of TRBD1 cannot be checked. There are 14 residues in the CDR3. Germline loops: CDR1 DFQATT, CDR2 SNEGSKA (reference sequence). CDR3 sequence: CSASPPTGLYEQYF.

The chain links TRBV7-2 to TRBJ2-3; TCRdb outputs TRBD2, but without DNA this stays unchecked. The CDR3 covers 16 residues. The V gene's germline CDR1 is SGHTA and CDR2 FQGNSA. The CDR3 is CASSSRTSGHTDTQYF.

The rearrangement links TRBV5-5 to TRBJ1-2; without DNA, the TCRdb call of TRBD1 cannot be checked. The CDR3 runs to 15 residues. The germline CDR1 and CDR2 sequences are SGHKS and YYEKEE (reference sequence). CDR3 sequence reads: CASSLSSGTGEGYTF.

The J gene is TRBJ2-1, the V gene TRBV2; the D call from TCRdb, TRBD2, cannot be confirmed without DNA. The germline CDR1 and CDR2 sequences are SNHLY and FYNNEI. The CDR3 totals 16 residues. The CDR3 sequence: CASRGGTSGDTDEQFF.